The text below deals with one T cell receptor beta chain. The junction and the germline gene differ at one end; a read error may be behind it. As originally analysed: Using reference gene primer amplification, nucleated cell counts were estimated. This table comes from immunoSEQ multiplex PCR, and its TCRdb copy is limited to in-frame clones, with some not included. V and J calls plus clone size are reproduced from that table; the DNA served to infer D and trimming. In the table there are about 40,000 clones, 90% to 95% of which are singletons. These data belong to a study of blood T cell repertoires in COVID-19. Study-level information: Samples representing acute and convalescent COVID-19 were sourced from the United States, Italy and Spain.

Sequenced: peripheral blood. The sequence came from a woman in her twenties or thirties in a cohort sampled during active COVID-19.

DNA for the CDR3: TGTGCCAGCAGTGTATGGGACAGGGGGCCAATCTTC. Translation gives CASSVWDRGPIF. V gene TRBV2 combines with J gene TRBJ2-1; TRBD1 aligns across 12 bases. Looked up from germline, CDR1 is SNHLY and CDR2 is FYNNEI. The CDR3 sequence is 12 residues long.